The 18 T cell receptor beta chains reported below all come from one sample, sequenced in a study of T-cell memory formation after mild COVID-19 (dated by TCRdb to the early 2020s). The method was 5' RACE. The sample was run on an Illumina NovaSeq 6000. The public reads were reanalyzed by TCRdb: fastp trimming at Q25, MiXCR alignment, in-frame beta chains only. Entries that share a CDR3 protein sequence are merged under the most common genes and DNA. Within this sample are around 340,000 distinct CDR3 sequences, with more than 20% of them counted one time only. Roughly an eighth of the sample is taken by the ten largest. The sample was PBMCs or a T cell subset sorted from them (not recorded which). The receptor source for this set is an adult woman who had mild COVID-19 (a few samples of this study predate the infection). The sample titles of this study are shuffled in the database, so cell type and time point are left out; the donor was told from shared clones.

The chain is built from TRBV12-3 or TRBV12-4 and TRBJ2-5, with D perhaps matching TRBD2 (5 bases). The CDR3 contains 15 residues. V lost 5 bases to trimming and J lost 5 bases, with 18 bases between them. CDR3 residues: CASSRPRSRGETQYF. CDR3 coding DNA: TGTGCCAGCAGTAGGCCCAGAAGCCGAGGGGAGACCCAGTACTTC.

The chain couples TRBV14 to TRBJ2-3; D may correspond to TRBD1 or TRBD2 (5 bases each). Germline V gene lookup returns CDR1 SGHDN and CDR2 FVKESK. Between the trimmed V and J ends, which lost 0 bases and 3 bases, there was a span of 10 bases. CDR3 size: 15 residues. The CDR3 region has the DNA TGTGCCAGCAGCCAAGAGGGGGACCGAACAGATACGCAGTATTTT. Translation: CASSQEGDRTDTQYF. The entire variable domain, with the rest obtained from reference TRBV14 and TRBJ2-3, is as follows: EAGVTQFPSHSVIEKGQTVTLRCDPISGHDNLYWYRRVMGKEIKFLLHFVKESKQDESGMPNNRFLAERTGGTYSTLKVQPAELEDSGVYFCASSQEGDRTDTQYFGPGTRLTVL.

The rearrangement uses TRBV5-1 and TRBJ2-7; 9 positions agree with TRBD1. The trim removed 4 bases at V and 6 bases at J, leaving 8 bases unmatched. Germline CDR1 reads SGHRS; CDR2 reads YFSETQ. The CDR3 sequence is 14 residues long. The CDR3 spells CASSPGTGPTEQYF. In DNA, the CDR3 is TGCGCCAGCAGCCCCGGGACAGGGCCGACCGAGCAGTACTTC.

This clonotype came up a few times. The rearrangement links TRBV12-3 or TRBV12-4 to TRBJ2-1; D unclear. CDR3 size: 14 residues. Deletions cut 2 bases from V and 0 bases from J, with 5 bases between. CDR3 residues: CASSLKSSYNEQFF. The CDR3, as DNA: TGTGCCAGCAGTTTAAAAAGCTCCTACAATGAGCAGTTCTTC.

The rearrangement links TRBV2 to TRBJ1-5, with D perhaps matching TRBD1 (5 bases). V gave up 5 bases and J gave up 4 bases, with 24 bases separating them. Germline V lookup: CDR1 SNHLY, CDR2 FYNNEI. The CDR3 runs 18 residues. CDR3 sequence reads: CASSIRVGTTVGNQPQHF. In DNA, the CDR3 is TGTGCCAGCAGTATTCGGGTGGGGACGACGGTAGGTAATCAGCCCCAGCATTTT.

This clonotype turned up a few times. The genes are TRBV9 and TRBJ2-7; 9 bases fit TRBD1. Germline V gives CDR1 SGDLS, CDR2 YYNGEE. The CDR3 spans 14 residues. V lost 4 bases, J lost 4 bases, and 6 bases stayed unmatched. The CDR3 coding sequence is TGTGCCAGCAGCCTTACGGGACAGGGATACGAGCAGTACTTC. Protein: CASSLTGQGYEQYF.

V and J are TRBV5-1 and TRBJ1-1; 7 positions match TRBD1. Germline V CDR1 and CDR2: SGHRS, YFSETQ. V trimming: 4 bases; J trimming: 0 bases; junction bases outside the gene matches: 3. This CDR3 spans 14 amino acids. CDR3 protein: CASSIGTVNTEAFF. The CDR3, as DNA: TGCGCCAGCAGCATCGGGACAGTGAACACTGAAGCTTTCTTT.

The chain couples TRBV6-5 to TRBJ2-3; the match to TRBD2 covers 10 bases. Germline V gene data show CDR1 as MNHEY and CDR2 as SVGAGI. The CDR3 has 15 residues. V shed 5 bases, J shed 2 bases, and the junction held 4 bases outside the gene matches. The CDR3 nucleotides are TGTGCCAGCAGTACAGCGGGGGGGCCCACAGATACGCAGTATTTT. Protein sequence: CASSTAGGPTDTQYF.

The CDR3 nucleotides are TGTGCCAGCAGCACAACTGGGCAGGGCCCCGTTGACGAGCAGTACTTC. Residues: CASSTTGQGPVDEQYF. The J gene is TRBJ2-7, the V gene TRBV2, with a weak D call TRBD1 (5 bases). V was shortened by 6 bases and J by 5 bases, with 23 bases between the two germline ends. The CDR3 runs to 16 residues. From germline, CDR1 is SNHLY and CDR2 FYNNEI.

This clonotype was observed a handful of times. The chain couples TRBV5-1 to TRBJ2-1; 8 nucleotides align to TRBD1. This CDR3 region has 12 residues. With V trimmed by 5 bases and J by 12 bases, 7 bases remained unmatched. Germline V lookup: CDR1 SGHRS, CDR2 YFSETQ. The CDR3 here is CASSFAGTGQFF. CDR3 nucleotides: TGCGCCAGCAGTTTTGCCGGGACAGGGCAGTTCTTC.

This clonotype has just a few counts. This chain links TRBV4-1 with TRBJ2-7; D is unresolved. Deletions cut 4 bases from V and 7 bases from J, with 17 bases between. This CDR3 is 14 amino acids long. CDR1 is MGHRA, CDR2 YSYEKL, per germline. The CDR3 loop reads CASSRVLEGWEQYF. The DNA of the CDR3 is TGCGCCAGCAGCCGCGTCCTCGAAGGCTGGGAGCAGTACTTC.

This chain uses TRBV12-3 or TRBV12-4 with TRBJ2-1; the D gene is possibly TRBD2 (6 bases). V was pared by 5 bases and J by 4 bases, with 15 bases between. CDR3 length: 15 residues. This chain's CDR3 is CASSVTSPVYNEQFF. For the CDR3, the DNA is TGTGCCAGCAGTGTTACTAGCCCAGTTTACAATGAGCAGTTCTTC.

This clonotype was picked up a small number of times. The chain uses TRBV20-1 and TRBJ1-5; D uncertain. Germline V gene lookup returns CDR1 DFQATT and CDR2 SNEGSKA (reference sequence). The CDR3 extends over 15 amino acids. V lost 1 base, J lost 0 bases, and 10 bases lay in between. CDR3 in DNA: TGCAGTGCTAGAGGTCAAGGGCATAGCAATCAGCCCCAGCATTTT. This encodes CSARGQGHSNQPQHF.

CDR3 in amino acids: CAISEGSSREQYF. For the CDR3, the DNA is TGTGCCATCAGTGAGGGCTCGTCCCGGGAGCAGTACTTC. The chain links TRBV10-3 to TRBJ2-7; D is undetermined. Germline loops: CDR1 ENHRY, CDR2 SYGVKD. This CDR3 is built from 13 residues. V shed 2 bases and J shed 7 bases, with 12 bases lying between them.

This clonotype was seen a few times. The rearrangement links TRBV2 to TRBJ2-3; no clear D gene. The CDR3 covers 14 residues. Trimming pared 4 bases from V and 0 bases from J, leaving 8 bases between. From germline, CDR1 is SNHLY and CDR2 FYNNEI. Here the CDR3 reads CASSGGLSTDTQYF. The CDR3 region has the DNA TGTGCCAGCAGTGGGGGTCTAAGCACAGATACGCAGTATTTT.

This rearrangement joins TRBV11-2 to TRBJ2-3; D possibly corresponds to TRBD2 (5 bases). The CDR3 contains 14 residues. Trimming shortened V by 3 bases and J by 6 bases, and 13 bases separated the two germline ends. Germline V CDR1 and CDR2: SGHAT, FQNNGV. In nucleotides, the CDR3 is TGTGCCAGCAGCTTGTTCGGGGTAGGGGATACGCAGTATTTT. Amino acids: CASSLFGVGDTQYF.

The sample holds a few counts of this clonotype. This may arise from a read error, as a much more abundant clone is one base away. The chain is built from TRBV4-2 and TRBJ1-1; D remains ambiguous. Germline V gene sequence: CDR1 LGHNA, CDR2 YNFKEQ. This CDR3 region has 14 residues. The V and J ends lost 0 bases and 7 bases respectively, with 12 bases between them. CDR3 nucleotide sequence: TGTGCCAGCAGCCAAGATAGATCCGGACTTGAAGCTTTCTTT. Amino acids: CASSQDRSGLEAFF.

This clonotype was seen a few times. The chain joins TRBV6-5 to TRBJ2-1; the match to TRBD2 covers 8 bases. V gave up 4 bases and J gave up 0 bases; unmatched junction bases: 5. This CDR3 comprises 16 residues. Looked up from germline, CDR1 is MNHEY and CDR2 is SVGAGI. CDR3 DNA: TGTGCCAGCAGTTCCATAGCGGGGACCTCCTACAATGAGCAGTTCTTC. Translation: CASSSIAGTSYNEQFF.